What follows are 28 T cell receptor beta chains derived from one specimen sequenced in a study of CD8+ T cells in alopecia areata. In each case, RNA was isolated and then reverse transcribed into cDNA as the sequencing template. Sequencing used immunoSEQ multiplex PCR; TCRdb keeps in-frame clones, though not all of them. Of around 100,000 clones in the sample, more than 35% were seen once. The sequencing sample was made of CD4+ T cells sorted from blood. Receptors were obtained from a human donor with alopecia areata.

V is TRBV25-1 and J is TRBJ2-3; possibly TRBD2 for D (5 bases). V was shortened by 2 bases and J by 3 bases, with 12 bases between the two germline ends. The CDR3 totals 15 residues. Germline V gives CDR1 MGHDK, CDR2 SYGVNS. Written as DNA, the CDR3 is TGTGCCAGCAGTGAACTCGGGGTCGGAACAGATACGCAGTATTTT. Residues: CASSELGVGTDTQYF.

V gene TRBV29-1 combines with J gene TRBJ2-7; D possibly corresponds to TRBD2 (6 bases). The germline V gene encodes CDR1 SQVTM and CDR2 ANQGSEA. This CDR3 region has 15 residues. The V end lost 6 bases, the J end lost 2 bases, and 20 bases lay between the germline ends. The CDR3 here is CSVGDRDLRTYEQYF. As DNA, the CDR3 is TGCAGCGTGGGGGACCGGGACTTAAGGACCTACGAGCAGTACTTC.

This chain connects TRBV27 to TRBJ1-1; D ambiguous. Germline V gene sequence: CDR1 MNHEY, CDR2 SMNVEV (reference sequence). This CDR3 region has 13 residues. V was shortened by 2 bases and J by 1 base, with 5 bases between the two germline ends. CDR3 bases: TGTGCCAGCAGTTTAATAGGGAACACTGAAGCTTTCTTT. Translating it yields CASSLIGNTEAFF.

The gene calls are TRBV5-1 and TRBJ2-3, with 7 bases matching TRBD2. Germline V gene data show CDR1 as SGHRS and CDR2 as YFSETQ. The V and J ends lost 0 bases and 3 bases, in that order; junction bases with no gene match: 1. This CDR3 contains 14 residues. Here the CDR3 DNA reads TGCGCCAGCAGCTTGGGCGGGAGTACAGATACGCAGTATTTT. This sequence encodes CASSLGGSTDTQYF.

The chain combines TRBV27 with TRBJ2-7; tentative D call: TRBD1 (6 bases). Trimming left V 5 bases short and J 3 bases short, with 17 bases between. There are 15 residues in the CDR3. CDR1 is MNHEY, CDR2 SMNVEV, per germline (reference sequence). The CDR3 nucleotides are TGTGCCAGCAGTGCGACGAGACAGGCTGGCTACGAGCAGTACTTC. This sequence encodes CASSATRQAGYEQYF.

This clone was observed a handful of times. The V call is TRBV7-9, the J call TRBJ2-1; a weak D match, TRBD1 (6 bases). The V gene's germline CDR1 is SEHNR and CDR2 FQNEAQ (reference sequence). The CDR3 has 14 residues. V lost 5 bases, J lost 3 bases, and 11 bases lay in between. Written as DNA, the CDR3 is TGTGCCAGCAGCACAGAGGACAGCTACAATGAGCAGTTCTTC. Encoded protein: CASSTEDSYNEQFF.

The CDR3 reads CSVAGTVNGYTF. For the CDR3, the DNA is TGCAGCGTTGCGGGGACAGTTAACGGCTACACCTTC. The chain is built from TRBV29-1 and TRBJ1-2; 7 bases line up with TRBD1. Losses at the gene ends were 4 bases for V and 8 bases for J; bases not matched to a gene: 7. The CDR3 has 12 residues. CDR1 is SQVTM, CDR2 ANQGSEA, per germline.

The CDR3 region is CSVTGTASYEQYF. In DNA, the CDR3 is TGCAGCGTTACCGGGACAGCCTCCTACGAGCAGTACTTC. The chain links TRBV29-1 to TRBJ2-7; 7 nucleotides agree with TRBD1. This CDR3 is 13 amino acids long. The germline CDR1 and CDR2 sequences are SQVTM and ANQGSEA. Trimming cost V 5 bases and J 0 bases; bases outside gene matches: 4.

The rearrangement links TRBV5-1 to TRBJ2-5; TRBD1 agrees at 9 bases. The CDR3 runs 16 residues. Germline V gives CDR1 SGHRS, CDR2 YFSETQ. The ends lost 5 bases at V and 5 bases at J; junction bases unmatched: 13. For the CDR3, the DNA is TGCGCCAGCAGGAAAACCGGGACAGGGTTTTGGGAGACCCAGTACTTC. Protein sequence: CASRKTGTGFWETQYF.

This clone was seen more than once but under ten times. V usage is TRBV29-1 and J usage is TRBJ1-2; no firm D call. The CDR3 has 11 residues. Trimming shortened V by 4 bases and J by 9 bases, and 12 bases separated the two germline ends. Germline lookup yields CDR1 SQVTM and CDR2 ANQGSEA. The CDR3 DNA sequence: TGCAGCGTTGCCGGGGTGAGTCGCTACACCTTC. Translating it yields CSVAGVSRYTF.

The chain has TRBV30 and TRBJ1-2; D not certain. The V end lost 0 bases, the J end lost 4 bases, and 9 bases lay between the germline ends. In germline, CDR1 is GTSNPN, CDR2 SVGIG (reference sequence). The CDR3 is 13 amino acids. CDR3 protein: CAWSVGRGYGYTF. CDR3 in DNA: TGTGCCTGGAGTGTAGGGCGGGGCTATGGCTACACCTTC. Full variable domain (remainder filled in from reference TRBV30 and TRBJ1-2): SQTIHQWPATLVQPVGSPLSLECTVEGTSNPNLYWYRQAAGRGLQLLFYSVGIGQISSEVPQNLSASRPQDRQFILSSKKLLLSDSGFYLCAWSVGRGYGYTFGSGTRLTVV.

V is TRBV29-1 and J is TRBJ2-1; 8 nucleotides match TRBD1. CDR1 is SQVTM and CDR2 is ANQGSEA in the germline V gene. Unmatched junction bases numbered 20, after V lost 7 bases and J lost 9 bases. This CDR3 is built from 16 residues. CDR3 loop: CSARGNRGFGWVEQFF. CDR3 DNA: TGCAGCGCTAGGGGAAACAGGGGGTTCGGGTGGGTTGAGCAGTTCTTC.

The chain employs TRBV7-9 and TRBJ2-4; D gene uncertain. Trimming removed 1 base at V and 6 bases at J, with 4 bases between. The CDR3 loop spans 12 amino acids. Per the germline V gene, CDR1 is SEHNR and CDR2 is FQNEAQ (reference sequence). For the CDR3, the DNA is TGTGCCAGCAGCTTAGTTCCAAACATTCAGTACTTC. Its protein product is CASSLVPNIQYF.

The table lists this clone with a few counts. The chain couples TRBV29-1 to TRBJ2-5; 7 nucleotides agree with TRBD1. The CDR3 has 12 residues. Germline lookup yields CDR1 SQVTM and CDR2 ANQGSEA. Losses at the gene ends were 7 bases for V and 5 bases for J; bases not matched to a gene: 7. The CDR3 nucleotides are TGCAGCGGACAGGGAATGGGGGAGACCCAGTACTTC. Its protein is CSGQGMGETQYF.

CDR3 protein: CSVEDMGGDAQETQYF. CDR3 DNA: TGCAGCGTTGAAGACATGGGAGGCGATGCCCAAGAGACCCAGTACTTC. The chain employs TRBV29-1 and TRBJ2-5, with a possible D match to TRBD2 (6 bases). CDR3 length equals 16 residues. CDR1 is SQVTM and CDR2 is ANQGSEA in the germline V gene. V was clipped by 0 bases and J by 1 base, with 15 bases between them.

The rearrangement uses TRBV27 and TRBJ2-7, with TRBD2 as a possible D gene (5 bases). The germline V and J ends were trimmed by 5 bases and 7 bases, with 12 bases remaining between them. CDR1 and CDR2 from the germline V gene are MNHEY and SMNVEV (reference sequence). The CDR3 length is 12 residues. CDR3 DNA: TGTGCCAGCAGTGACACGGGGAAGGAGCAGTACTTC. Translating gives CASSDTGKEQYF.

This clone was observed a few times. This chain joins TRBV19 and TRBJ2-1; D gene uncertain. The germline gives CDR1 LNHDA, CDR2 SQIVND (reference sequence). Trimming pared 3 bases from V and 0 bases from J, leaving 9 bases between. The CDR3 is made up of 15 amino acids. DNA of the CDR3: TGTGCCAGTAGTATTCTTCCGGGCTCCTACAATGAGCAGTTCTTC. Translated, it gives CASSILPGSYNEQFF.

The chain combines TRBV5-5 with TRBJ2-3, with 7 bases lining up with TRBD2. The CDR3 is 16 amino acids. Per the germline V gene, CDR1 is SGHKS and CDR2 is YYEKEE (reference sequence). V lost 4 bases to trimming and J lost 2 bases; unmatched junction nucleotides: 10. CDR3 in amino acids: CASSILGLADTDTQYF. CDR3 sequence (DNA): TGTGCCAGCAGCATCCTGGGGCTAGCGGACACAGATACGCAGTATTTT.

The genes are TRBV20-1 and TRBJ2-1; no reliable D call. This CDR3 is 11 amino acids long. Germline loops: CDR1 DFQATT, CDR2 SNEGSKA (reference sequence). Between the trimmed V and J ends, which lost 5 bases and 11 bases, there was a span of 13 bases. CDR3 DNA: TGCAGTGCTCCGTTAGCCACCAAGCAGTTCTTC. This translates into CSAPLATKQFF.

This clone was picked up a small number of times. CDR3 sequence: CASSFTGKETQYF. For the CDR3, the DNA is TGTGCCAGCAGCTTCACGGGGAAAGAGACCCAGTACTTC. The chain carries TRBV5-4 and TRBJ2-5, with D perhaps TRBD2 (5 bases). CDR1 is SGHNT and CDR2 is YYREEE in the germline V gene (reference sequence). V was trimmed by 2 bases and J by 3 bases, leaving 8 bases between them. This CDR3 spans 13 amino acids.

This clone has only a few counts. This chain joins TRBV16 and TRBJ2-5, with TRBD2 matching 9 bases. V lost 5 bases, J lost 3 bases, and 4 bases stayed unmatched. The CDR3 extends over 14 amino acids. Germline V gives CDR1 KGHSY, CDR2 FQNENV. This CDR3 is CASSLAGVEETQYF. In DNA form, the CDR3 reads TGTGCCAGCAGCTTAGCGGGAGTTGAAGAGACCCAGTACTTC.

This clone was counted between two and nine times. The chain carries TRBV30 and TRBJ1-2; D not certain. V dropped 7 bases and J dropped 7 bases, with 16 bases sitting between them. The CDR3 runs 12 residues. Germline CDR1 reads GTSNPN; CDR2 reads SVGIG (reference sequence). CDR3: CASSRQAGGYTF. The CDR3 region has the DNA TGTGCCTCCTCAAGGCAGGCTGGTGGCTACACCTTC.

J is TRBJ2-3 and V is TRBV4-3; tentative D call: TRBD2 (6 bases). Germline-derived CDR1 and CDR2 are LGHNA and YSLEER. The length of the CDR3 is 16 residues. The germline V and J ends were trimmed by 1 base and 6 bases, with 17 bases remaining between them. CDR3 sequence: CASSQAGAFSGDTQYF. The CDR3 bases are TGCGCCAGCAGCCAAGCGGGAGCCTTTTCGGGGGATACGCAGTATTTT.

This chain links TRBV30 with TRBJ1-5; D gene unclear. V gave up 0 bases and J gave up 0 bases, with 9 bases separating them. The germline V gene has CDR1 GTSNPN and CDR2 SVGIG (reference sequence). The CDR3 is 15 residues long. The CDR3, as DNA: TGTGCCTGGAGTGTACGGTCAAATAGCAATCAGCCCCAGCATTTT. Translation: CAWSVRSNSNQPQHF.

V usage is TRBV29-1 and J usage is TRBJ1-4; D gene uncertain. The CDR3 runs 13 residues. From germline, CDR1 is SQVTM and CDR2 ANQGSEA. V was trimmed by 4 bases and J by 10 bases, leaving 16 bases between them. CDR3 sequence (DNA): TGCAGCGTTGCCGAGACGCCCGAAGGAAAACTGTTTTTT. Translated, it gives CSVAETPEGKLFF.

This clone has just a few counts. This sequence joins TRBV7-8 and TRBJ1-5; tentative D call: TRBD1 (6 bases). This CDR3 region has 14 residues. CDR1 and CDR2 (germline): SGHVS, FQNEAQ. V was pared by 3 bases and J by 2 bases, with 8 bases between. The CDR3 sequence is CASSLAGGNQPQHF. CDR3 DNA sequence: TGTGCCAGCAGCTTGGCAGGGGGCAATCAGCCCCAGCATTTT.

V usage is TRBV5-1 and J usage is TRBJ2-5; perhaps TRBD1 as D (6 bases). The CDR3 extends over 13 amino acids. The V and J ends lost 9 bases and 3 bases respectively, with 15 bases between them. Germline V gene lookup returns CDR1 SGHRS and CDR2 YFSETQ. The CDR3 sequence: CATVDRHKETQYF. DNA of the CDR3: TGCGCCACCGTCGACAGGCACAAAGAGACCCAGTACTTC.

This clone occurred once. V usage is TRBV2 and J usage is TRBJ2-7; 10 bases fit TRBD2. This CDR3 contains 13 residues. The germline CDR1 and CDR2 sequences are SNHLY and FYNNEI. J gave up 2 bases and V 10 bases, and 5 bases lay outside the gene matches. As DNA, the CDR3 is TGTGCCACCAATAGCGGGGGGCCCTACGAGCAGTACTTC. Its translation is CATNSGGPYEQYF. Looking up the rest from reference TRBV2 and TRBJ2-7 gives the full variable domain: EPEVTQTPSHQVTQMGQEVILRCVPISNHLYFYWYRQILGQKVEFLVSFYNNEISEKSEIFDDQFSVERPDGSNFTLKIRSTKLEDSAMYFCATNSGGPYEQYFGPGTRLTVT.